Below, 8 T cell receptor beta chains from the same sample are listed, as sequenced in a study of blood T cell repertoires in COVID-19. Here immunoSEQ multiplex PCR was the method, and the copy in TCRdb shows in-frame clones only, minus some. The sample yields more than 85,000 clones, 70% to 90% seen once. Specimen: peripheral blood. These receptors all stem from a woman aged 55 to 70 with acute or convalescent COVID-19.

The rearrangement links TRBV28 to TRBJ1-1; D might be TRBD1 (6 bases). Germline CDR1 is MDHEN and CDR2 is SYDVKM. The length of the CDR3 is 16 residues. Trimming stripped 4 bases from V and 4 bases from J, with 19 bases between. The DNA of the CDR3 is TGTGCCAGCAGTTCATCCGCGTTGGGGGCCGGCACTGAAGCTTTCTTT. Amino acids: CASSSSALGAGTEAFF.

V and J are TRBV2 and TRBJ2-1; 10 bases are a match to TRBD1. Trimming took 4 bases from V and 7 from J; bases not matched to a gene: 7. The germline V gene encodes CDR1 SNHLY and CDR2 FYNNEI. CDR3 length equals 15 residues. The CDR3 spells CASSGQGARGNEQFF. DNA of the CDR3: TGTGCCAGCAGTGGACAGGGGGCGCGAGGAAATGAGCAGTTCTTC.

The chain couples TRBV12-3 or TRBV12-4 to TRBJ1-2; 7 positions match TRBD1. The CDR3 has 13 amino acids. With 7 bases clipped from V and 3 bases from J, the junction kept 5 bases outside the gene matches. The CDR3 nucleotides read TGTGCCAGCACCGAAGACAGGGACTATGGCTACACCTTC. Its translation is CASTEDRDYGYTF.

V and J are TRBV2 and TRBJ1-2; 11 bases match TRBD1. Germline loops: CDR1 SNHLY, CDR2 FYNNEI. There are 12 residues in the CDR3. J gave up 7 bases and V 10 bases, and 5 bases lay outside the gene matches. The CDR3 spells CATGTGGSGYTF. The CDR3 bases are TGTGCCACCGGGACAGGGGGAAGTGGCTACACCTTC.

The DNA for the CDR3 is TGCGCCAGCAGCTTGGAAGGTAGCGGGATTCGATACAATGAGCAGTTCTTC. Its translation: CASSLEGSGIRYNEQFF. The chain has TRBV5-1 and TRBJ2-1, with TRBD2 matching 8 bases. V was clipped by 0 bases and J by 4 bases; unmatched bases: 9. CDR3 length equals 17 residues. CDR1 and CDR2 (germline): SGHRS, YFSETQ.

The rearrangement joins TRBV2 to TRBJ2-7, with 8 bases fitting TRBD2. V lost 8 bases and J lost 9; bases outside the gene matches: 3. The V gene's germline CDR1 is SNHLY and CDR2 FYNNEI. The CDR3 is 10 residues long. The CDR3 sequence: CASPSGLQYV. As DNA, the CDR3 is TGTGCCAGCCCTAGCGGGCTGCAGTACGTC.

V is TRBV19 and J is TRBJ2-1, with 11 positions matching TRBD2. The CDR3 is made up of 15 amino acids. V lost 2 bases to trimming and J lost 6 bases; unmatched junction nucleotides: 3. Germline V gene sequence: CDR1 LNHDA, CDR2 SQIVND (reference sequence). The CDR3 DNA sequence: TGTGCCAGTAGTATAAGTAGCGGGAGGGCCAATGAGCAGTTCTTC. Amino acids: CASSISSGRANEQFF.

The chain uses TRBV5-5 and TRBJ1-2; unclear D gene. Germline-derived CDR1 and CDR2 are SGHKS and YYEKEE (reference sequence). Trimming cost V 2 bases and J 3 bases, with 8 bases left between them. CDR3 length equals 13 residues. This CDR3 is CASSLEQDYGYTF. In DNA, the CDR3 is TGTGCCAGCAGCTTAGAGCAGGACTATGGCTACACCTTC. Using reference TRBV5-5 and TRBJ1-2 for the parts outside the CDR3, the full variable domain is DAGVTQSPTHLIKTRGQQVTLRCSPISGHKSVSWYQQVLGQGPQFIFQYYEKEERGRGNFPDRFSARQFPNYSSELNVNALLLGDSALYLCASSLEQDYGYTFGSGTRLTVV.